Sequencing of this T cell receptor beta chain was carried out in a study of blood T cell repertoires in COVID-19. Whole-study context: Specimens from acute and convalescent COVID-19 originated in the United States, Italy and Spain.

Sequencing was performed with immunoSEQ multiplex PCR; in TCRdb, only in-frame clones are kept and a portion is missing. The sample lists about 150,000 clones, around 83% occurring once. The V gene's germline CDR1 is SGHRS and CDR2 YFSETQ. V was clipped by 1 base and J by 8 bases, with 18 bases between them. The length of the CDR3 is 15 residues. Sequencing input: peripheral blood. The chain combines TRBV5-1 with TRBJ1-2; D is unresolved. The source is a middle-aged man with active or convalescent COVID-19. The CDR3 protein is CASSLQSNGVRGYTF. The CDR3 DNA reads TGCGCCAGCAGCTTGCAATCAAACGGGGTGAGGGGCTACACCTTC.